The rows below give T cell receptor beta chains drawn from one sample of a study of T-cell reconstitution after alpha-beta-depleted transplantation in children. TCRdb itself ran the PCR reads through MiXCR, one entry per CDR3 protein. Counted here are roughly 400,000 distinct CDR3 sequences, over 40% occurring once; the ten biggest clones make up 25% to 30%. This specimen consisted of PBMCs, obtained before TCRalphabeta/CD19-depleted stem cell transplant. Source of these receptors: a girl aged 2-9 years with aplastic anemia, due to receive a stem cell transplant. CDR3s include the opening cysteine and the closing phenylalanine or tryptophan. Fields, in order: D gene, V gene, J gene, clone size, CDR3 protein, CDR3 DNA. The D gene is left open where the match is weak. Clone size is shown for a subset of rows, as once, few, many or a class of expanded clone.

NA	TRBV20-1	TRBJ2-4	NA	CSAVPGTVLAKNIQYF	TGCAGTGCTGTACCCGGGACGGTGCTAGCCAAAAACATTCAGTACTTC
NA	TRBV20-1	TRBJ2-5	few	CSARDTGAGQETQYF	TGCAGTGCTAGAGATACGGGAGCGGGCCAAGAGACCCAGTACTTC
NA	TRBV10-1	TRBJ2-3	few	CASSPTAGLRADTQYF	TGCGCCAGCAGTCCAACCGCCGGACTGCGGGCAGATACGCAGTATTTT
TRBD1	TRBV7-8	TRBJ1-3	NA	CASSKGQGASGNTIYF	TGTGCCAGCAGCAAAGGACAGGGGGCTTCTGGAAACACCATATATTTT
NA	TRBV6-2/TRBV6-3	TRBJ2-7	many	CASSYSDTAAYEQYF	TGTGCCAGCAGTTACTCGGATACAGCAGCCTACGAGCAGTACTTC
TRBD1	TRBV12-3/TRBV12-4	TRBJ1-2	once	CASSLIKGAHGYTF	TGTGCCAGCAGTTTAATTAAGGGGGCGCATGGCTACACCTTC
TRBD1	TRBV5-4	TRBJ2-7	NA	CASSLGTGTGSFGDSYEQYF	TGTGCCAGCAGCTTGGGGACCGGGACAGGGTCATTCGGGGACTCCTACGAGCAGTACTTC
NA	TRBV20-1	TRBJ2-5	few	CSAPPSAWQETQYF	TGCAGTGCGCCGCCTTCCGCCTGGCAAGAGACCCAGTACTTC
NA	TRBV3-1	TRBJ2-3	NA	CASSQDHADMGTDTQYF	TGTGCCAGCAGCCAAGATCACGCGGACATGGGGACAGATACGCAGTATTTT
TRBD1	TRBV20-1	TRBJ1-2	NA	CSARVGGHRGLTYGYTF	TGCAGTGCCAGAGTAGGGGGGCACAGGGGGCTCACCTATGGCTACACCTTC
TRBD1	TRBV5-1	TRBJ2-3	many	CASSSGQGADTQYF	TGTGCCAGCAGCTCGGGACAGGGGGCAGATACGCAGTATTTT
NA	TRBV7-3	TRBJ2-1	few	CASSLTGSNEQFF	TGTGCCAGCAGCTTAACCGGGAGCAATGAGCAGTTCTTC
NA	TRBV10-3	TRBJ1-1	NA	CAIRYSRNTEAFF	TGTGCCATCAGGTACAGTAGGAACACTGAAGCTTTCTTT
NA	TRBV5-1	TRBJ2-1	many	CASSLVDSYNEQFF	TGCGCCAGCAGCTTGGTAGACTCCTACAATGAGCAGTTCTTC
NA	TRBV20-1	TRBJ2-5	few	CSAIRGYGETQYF	TGCAGTGCCATCCGGGGGTACGGGGAGACCCAGTACTTC
NA	TRBV20-1	TRBJ2-7	many	CSASRGEQYF	TGCAGTGCTAGTAGGGGCGAGCAGTACTTC
NA	TRBV7-6	TRBJ2-1	NA	CASSLLGEIDEQFF	TGTGCCAGCAGCCTCCTTGGTGAGATCGATGAGCAGTTCTTC
TRBD1	TRBV20-1	TRBJ2-7	NA	CSSSRGLHSYEQYF	TGCAGTTCTAGCAGGGGGCTTCACTCCTACGAGCAGTACTTC
NA	TRBV12-3/TRBV12-4	TRBJ1-3	few	CASSRPHLRGSGNTIYF	TGTGCCAGCAGTCGCCCCCATTTGAGAGGCTCTGGAAACACCATATATTTT
TRBD2	TRBV7-2	TRBJ2-5	NA	CASSPRGVLLETQYF	TGTGCCAGCAGCCCTCGGGGGGTCCTGTTGGAGACCCAGTACTTC
TRBD2	TRBV20-1	TRBJ2-7	NA	CSGEVAGAYEQYF	TGCAGTGGGGAGGTAGCGGGTGCCTACGAGCAGTACTTC
TRBD1	TRBV5-1	TRBJ1-1	NA	CASSQGDRGSEAFF	TGCGCCAGCAGCCAGGGGGACAGGGGTAGTGAAGCTTTCTTT
NA	TRBV20-1	TRBJ2-7	few	CSAERGYEQYF	TGCAGTGCTGAACGTGGTTACGAGCAGTACTTC
NA	TRBV7-3	TRBJ2-7	NA	CASSPQGGGGYEQYF	TGTGCCAGCAGCCCCCAAGGGGGGGGCGGCTACGAGCAGTACTTC
TRBD1	TRBV9	TRBJ1-2	NA	CASSVEGGTNYGYTF	TGTGCCAGCAGCGTGGAAGGGGGCACCAACTATGGCTACACCTTC
NA	TRBV20-1	TRBJ2-4	many	CSASPSKNIQYF	TGCAGTGCTAGCCCGTCCAAAAACATTCAGTACTTC
TRBD2	TRBV10-2	TRBJ2-1	NA	CASRGPFGAGSYNEQFF	TGCGCCAGCAGGGGACCCTTCGGAGCGGGATCCTACAATGAGCAGTTCTTC
TRBD2	TRBV28	TRBJ2-7	NA	CASRQTSGRGYEQYF	TGTGCCAGCAGACAGACTAGCGGGAGAGGTTACGAGCAGTACTTC
TRBD2	TRBV7-9	TRBJ2-5	few	CASSLDDIGRAGQETQYF	TGTGCCAGCAGCTTAGATGACATCGGGAGGGCGGGGCAAGAGACCCAGTACTTC
TRBD1	TRBV5-1	TRBJ2-7	NA	CASSWGDRDRYEQYF	TGCGCCAGCAGCTGGGGAGACAGGGACCGATACGAGCAGTACTTC
NA	TRBV7-9	TRBJ1-1	many	CAGSDNTEAFF	TGTGCCGGAAGCGACAACACTGAAGCTTTCTTT
TRBD2	TRBV20-1	TRBJ2-7	once	CSAGGSGVVSYEQYF	TGCAGTGCCGGGGGGAGCGGGGTTGTGTCCTACGAGCAGTACTTC
TRBD2	TRBV6-1	TRBJ2-3	many	CASSQGLANGDTQYF	TGTGCCAGCAGTCAAGGACTAGCGAACGGAGATACGCAGTATTTT
NA	TRBV7-9	TRBJ2-7	NA	CASSRQAYEQYF	TGTGCCAGCAGCCGACAGGCCTACGAGCAGTACTTC
NA	TRBV5-1	TRBJ2-1	NA	CASSLGWSYNEQFF	TGCGCCAGCAGCTTGGGTTGGTCTTACAATGAGCAGTTCTTC
NA	TRBV6-1	TRBJ2-6	NA	CASRLWTASSGANVLTF	TGTGCCAGCCGACTATGGACAGCGAGCTCTGGGGCCAACGTCCTGACTTTC
TRBD2	TRBV20-1	TRBJ2-1	few	CSVTSGRGLYNEQFF	TGCAGTGTGACTAGCGGGAGGGGTCTCTACAATGAGCAGTTCTTC
TRBD2	TRBV20-1	TRBJ2-2	NA	CSARAASGTAGELFF	TGCAGTGCTAGGGCGGCTAGCGGGACCGCCGGGGAGCTGTTTTTT
TRBD2	TRBV20-1	TRBJ2-1	once	CSLSSGGVWYNEQFF	TGCAGCCTATCTAGCGGGGGGGTATGGTACAATGAGCAGTTCTTC
NA	TRBV12-3/TRBV12-4	TRBJ1-1	many	CASTPTVNTEAFF	TGTGCCAGCACCCCAACGGTGAACACTGAAGCTTTCTTT
NA	TRBV12-3/TRBV12-4	TRBJ2-7	many	CASSFGQSYEQYF	TGTGCCAGCAGTTTTGGACAGTCCTACGAGCAGTACTTC
NA	TRBV7-9	TRBJ2-3	NA	CASSPEMIGYTQYF	TGTGCCAGCAGCCCGGAGATGATCGGATATACGCAGTATTTT
NA	TRBV20-1	TRBJ1-3	NA	CSADPQGTGNTIYF	TGCAGTGCTGATCCACAGGGAACGGGAAACACCATATATTTT
TRBD2	TRBV29-1	TRBJ2-7	NA	CSVESAGGSQYF	TGCAGCGTTGAGTCGGCGGGGGGTTCTCAGTACTTC